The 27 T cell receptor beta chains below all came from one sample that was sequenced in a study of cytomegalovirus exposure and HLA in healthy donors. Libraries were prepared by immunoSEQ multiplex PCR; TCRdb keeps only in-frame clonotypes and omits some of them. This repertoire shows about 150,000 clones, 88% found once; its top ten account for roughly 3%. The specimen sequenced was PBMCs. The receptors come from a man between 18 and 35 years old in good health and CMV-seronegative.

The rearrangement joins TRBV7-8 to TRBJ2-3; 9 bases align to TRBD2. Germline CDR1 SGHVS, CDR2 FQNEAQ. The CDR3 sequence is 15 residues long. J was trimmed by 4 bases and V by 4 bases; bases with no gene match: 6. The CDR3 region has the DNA TGTGCCAGCAGCTCCGCGGGAGGGAGTGCAGATACGCAGTATTTT. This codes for CASSSAGGSADTQYF. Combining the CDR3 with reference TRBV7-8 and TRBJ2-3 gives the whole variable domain GAGVSQSPRYKVAKRGQDVALRCDPISGHVSLFWYQQALGQGPEFLTYFQNEAQLDKSGLPSDRFFAERPEGSVSTLKIQRTQQEDSAVYLCASSSAGGSADTQYFGPGTRLTVL.

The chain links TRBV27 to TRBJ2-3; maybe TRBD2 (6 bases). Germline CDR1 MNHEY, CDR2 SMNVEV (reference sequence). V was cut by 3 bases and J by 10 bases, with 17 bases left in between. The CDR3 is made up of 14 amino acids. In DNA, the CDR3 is TGTGCCAGCAGTTTCTGGGGGGAGGTTGATGCGCAGTATTTT. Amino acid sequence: CASSFWGEVDAQYF.

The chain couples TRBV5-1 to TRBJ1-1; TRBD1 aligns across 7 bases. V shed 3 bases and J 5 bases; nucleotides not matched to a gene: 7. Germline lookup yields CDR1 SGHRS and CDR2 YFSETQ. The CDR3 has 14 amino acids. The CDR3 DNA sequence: TGCGCCAGCAGCTCCCAGGGGGTAGGGACTGAAGCTTTCTTT. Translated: CASSSQGVGTEAFF.

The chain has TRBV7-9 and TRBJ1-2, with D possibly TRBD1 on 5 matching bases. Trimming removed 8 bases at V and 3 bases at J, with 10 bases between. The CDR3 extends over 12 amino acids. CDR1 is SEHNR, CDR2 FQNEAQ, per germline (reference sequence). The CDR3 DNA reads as TGTGCCAGCCTAGGGGTCCACTATGGCTACACCTTC. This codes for CASLGVHYGYTF.

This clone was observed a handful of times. The CDR3 coding sequence is TGTGCCAGCAGCAAACAGGTGTGTTTGATGGCTAATCAGCCCCAGCATTTT. Encoded protein: CASSKQVCLMANQPQHF. The rearrangement uses TRBV21-1 and TRBJ1-5; the listed D gene, TRBD1, was not tested against the DNA. TRBV21-1 is a known pseudogene. The CDR3 extends over 17 amino acids.

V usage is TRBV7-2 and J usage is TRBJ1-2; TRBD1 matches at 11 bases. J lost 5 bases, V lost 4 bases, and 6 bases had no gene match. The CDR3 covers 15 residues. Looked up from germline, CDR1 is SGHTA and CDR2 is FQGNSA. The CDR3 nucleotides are TGTGCCAGCAGCTCAGGGACAGGGGGTATTTATGGCTACACCTTC. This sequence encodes CASSSGTGGIYGYTF.

CDR3 sequence: CASSSLAGGPNEQFF. The CDR3 DNA follows: TGCGCCAGCAGCTCCCTAGCGGGAGGGCCAAATGAGCAGTTCTTC. The rearrangement joins TRBV5-1 to TRBJ2-1, with 12 positions matching TRBD2. Looked up from germline, CDR1 is SGHRS and CDR2 is YFSETQ. Losses at the gene ends were 3 bases for V and 7 bases for J; bases not matched to a gene: 5. CDR3 length equals 15 residues.

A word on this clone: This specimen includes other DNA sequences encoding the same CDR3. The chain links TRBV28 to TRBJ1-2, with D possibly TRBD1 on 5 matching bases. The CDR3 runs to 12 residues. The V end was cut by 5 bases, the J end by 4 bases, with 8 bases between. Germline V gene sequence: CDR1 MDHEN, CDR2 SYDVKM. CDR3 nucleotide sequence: TGTGCCAGCAGTCTCGGGGGCTATGGCTACACCTTC. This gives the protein CASSLGGYGYTF.

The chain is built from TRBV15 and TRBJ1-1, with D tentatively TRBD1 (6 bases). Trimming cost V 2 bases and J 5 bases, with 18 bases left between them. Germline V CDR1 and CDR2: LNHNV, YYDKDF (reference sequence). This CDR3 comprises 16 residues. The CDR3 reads CATSRLKPGHVTEAFF. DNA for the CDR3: TGTGCCACCAGCAGACTCAAACCGGGACACGTTACTGAAGCTTTCTTT.

CDR3 in amino acids: CASSLRSGETQYF. The CDR3, as DNA: TGTGCCAGCAGTCTTCGGTCGGGGGAGACCCAGTACTTC. The V call is TRBV6-5, the J call TRBJ2-5, with D perhaps matching TRBD2 (5 bases). The germline V gene encodes CDR1 MNHEY and CDR2 SVGAGI. Trimming cost V 5 bases and J 5 bases, with 12 bases left between them. This CDR3 has 13 residues.

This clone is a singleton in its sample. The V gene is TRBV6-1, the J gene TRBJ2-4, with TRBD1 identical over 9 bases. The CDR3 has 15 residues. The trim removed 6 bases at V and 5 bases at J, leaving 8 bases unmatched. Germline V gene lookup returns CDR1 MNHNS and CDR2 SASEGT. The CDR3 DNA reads TGTGCCAGCAGGGCAGGACAGGGGAACCAAAACATTCAGTACTTC. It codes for CASRAGQGNQNIQYF.

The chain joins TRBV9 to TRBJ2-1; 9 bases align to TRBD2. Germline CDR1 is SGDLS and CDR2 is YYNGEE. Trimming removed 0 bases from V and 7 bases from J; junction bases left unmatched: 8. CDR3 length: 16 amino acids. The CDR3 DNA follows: TGTGCCAGCAGCGTAGCGTTAGCGGGAGTTCGGAATGAGCAGTTCTTC. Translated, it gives CASSVALAGVRNEQFF.

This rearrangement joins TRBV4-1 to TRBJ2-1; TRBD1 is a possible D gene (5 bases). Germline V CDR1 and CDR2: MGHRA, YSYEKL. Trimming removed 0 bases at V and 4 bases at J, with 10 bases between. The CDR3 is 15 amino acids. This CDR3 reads CASSQESRVYNEQFF. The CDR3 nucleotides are TGCGCCAGCAGCCAAGAGTCCAGGGTTTACAATGAGCAGTTCTTC.

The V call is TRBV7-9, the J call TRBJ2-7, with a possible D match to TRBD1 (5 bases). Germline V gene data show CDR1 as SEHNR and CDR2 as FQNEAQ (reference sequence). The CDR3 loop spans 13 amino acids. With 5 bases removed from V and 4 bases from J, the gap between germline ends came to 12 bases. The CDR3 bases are TGTGCCAGCAGCCCCAGGGTATCGTACGAGCAGTACTTC. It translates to CASSPRVSYEQYF.

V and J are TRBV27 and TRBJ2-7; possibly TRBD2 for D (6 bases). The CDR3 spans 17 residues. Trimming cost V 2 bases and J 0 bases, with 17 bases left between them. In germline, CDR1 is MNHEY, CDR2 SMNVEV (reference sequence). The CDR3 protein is CASSLGGWRGNSYEQYF. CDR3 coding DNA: TGTGCCAGCAGTTTAGGAGGGTGGAGAGGGAACTCCTACGAGCAGTACTTC.

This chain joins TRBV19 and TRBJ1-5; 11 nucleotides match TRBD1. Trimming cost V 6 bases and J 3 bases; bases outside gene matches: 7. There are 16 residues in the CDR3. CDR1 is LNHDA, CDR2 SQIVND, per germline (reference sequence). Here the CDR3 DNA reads TGTGCCAGTAGGCCAGGGGGACAGGGGGACAATCAGCCCCAGCATTTT. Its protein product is CASRPGGQGDNQPQHF.

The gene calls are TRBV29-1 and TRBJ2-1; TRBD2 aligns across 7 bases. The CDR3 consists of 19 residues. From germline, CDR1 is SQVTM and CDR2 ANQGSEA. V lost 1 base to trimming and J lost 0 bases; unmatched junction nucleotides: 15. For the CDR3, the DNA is TGCAGCGTTGAAGTTGGAGGGAGGGCGAAAAAGAGCTCCTACAATGAGCAGTTCTTC. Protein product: CSVEVGGRAKKSSYNEQFF.

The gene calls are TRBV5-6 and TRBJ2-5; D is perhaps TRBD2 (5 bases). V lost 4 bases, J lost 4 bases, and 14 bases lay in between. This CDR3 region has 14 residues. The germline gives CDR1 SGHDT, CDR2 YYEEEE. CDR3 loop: CASSPTPSGETQYF. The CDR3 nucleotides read TGTGCCAGCAGCCCGACCCCCAGCGGAGAGACCCAGTACTTC.

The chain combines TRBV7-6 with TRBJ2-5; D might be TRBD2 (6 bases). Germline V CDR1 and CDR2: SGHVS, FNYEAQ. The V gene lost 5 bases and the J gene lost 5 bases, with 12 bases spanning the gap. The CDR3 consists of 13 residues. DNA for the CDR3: TGTGCCAGCAGCCGAAGCGGGTGGGAGACCCAGTACTTC. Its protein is CASSRSGWETQYF.

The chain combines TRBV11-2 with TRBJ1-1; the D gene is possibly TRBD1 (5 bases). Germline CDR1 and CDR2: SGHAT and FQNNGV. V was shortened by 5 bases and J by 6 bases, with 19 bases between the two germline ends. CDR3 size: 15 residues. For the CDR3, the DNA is TGTGCCAGCAGCCCGGGGGGAGGCCTATGGGCTGAAGCTTTCTTT. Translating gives CASSPGGGLWAEAFF.

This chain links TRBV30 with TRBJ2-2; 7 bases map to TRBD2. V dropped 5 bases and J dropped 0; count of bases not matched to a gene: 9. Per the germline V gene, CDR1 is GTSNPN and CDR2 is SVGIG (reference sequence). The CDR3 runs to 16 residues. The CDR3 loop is CAWFGGGVTNTGELFF. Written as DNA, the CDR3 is TGTGCCTGGTTTGGCGGGGGAGTCACGAACACCGGGGAGCTGTTTTTT.

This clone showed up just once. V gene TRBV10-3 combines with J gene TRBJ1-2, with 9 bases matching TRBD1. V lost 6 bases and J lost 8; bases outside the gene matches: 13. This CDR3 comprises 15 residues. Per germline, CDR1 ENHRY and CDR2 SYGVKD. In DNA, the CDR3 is TGTGCCATCAGGGCGATTCAGGACAGGGGACAGGGCTACACCTTC. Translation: CAIRAIQDRGQGYTF.

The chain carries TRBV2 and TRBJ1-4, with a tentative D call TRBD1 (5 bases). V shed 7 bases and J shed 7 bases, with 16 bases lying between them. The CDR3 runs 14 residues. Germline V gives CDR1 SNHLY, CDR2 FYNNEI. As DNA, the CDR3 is TGTGCCAGCACCTGGGGGGAGGGGATTGAAAAACTGTTTTTT. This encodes CASTWGEGIEKLFF.

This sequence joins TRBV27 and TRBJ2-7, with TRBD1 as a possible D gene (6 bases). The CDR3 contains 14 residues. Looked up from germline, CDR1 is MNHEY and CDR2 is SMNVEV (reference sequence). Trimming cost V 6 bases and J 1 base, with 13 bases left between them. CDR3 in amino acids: CASRGGHGSYEQYF. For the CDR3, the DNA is TGTGCCAGCAGAGGGGGACACGGTTCCTACGAGCAGTACTTC.

CDR3 coding DNA: TGTGCCAGCCAAGGCGCGGATCTCTCTGGGGCCAACGTCCTGACTTTC. It codes for CASQGADLSGANVLTF. The chain recombines TRBV28 with TRBJ2-6; D is unresolved. The CDR3 has 16 residues. Trimming removed 8 bases from V and 0 bases from J, with 14 bases in between. Per germline, CDR1 MDHEN and CDR2 SYDVKM.

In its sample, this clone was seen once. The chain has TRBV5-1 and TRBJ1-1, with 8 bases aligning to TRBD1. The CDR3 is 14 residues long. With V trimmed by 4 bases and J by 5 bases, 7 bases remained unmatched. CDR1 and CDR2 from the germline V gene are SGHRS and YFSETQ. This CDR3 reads CASSPDRGGTEAFF. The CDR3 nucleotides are TGCGCCAGCAGCCCAGACAGGGGAGGTACTGAAGCTTTCTTT.

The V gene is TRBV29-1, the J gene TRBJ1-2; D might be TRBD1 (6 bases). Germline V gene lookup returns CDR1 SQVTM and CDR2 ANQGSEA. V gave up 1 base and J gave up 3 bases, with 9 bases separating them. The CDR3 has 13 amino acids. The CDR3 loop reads CSVEGRQDYGYTF. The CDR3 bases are TGCAGCGTTGAAGGTCGACAGGACTATGGCTACACCTTC.